This T cell receptor beta chain was recovered during a study of cytomegalovirus exposure and HLA in healthy donors. The CDR3 consists of 18 residues. The V gene end was trimmed by 4 bases and the J gene end by 3 bases; junction bases not matched to a gene: 16. The germline gives CDR1 SEHNR, CDR2 FQNEAQ (reference sequence). PCR involved 60 Vbeta and 13 Jbeta primers. Here immunoSEQ multiplex PCR was the method, and the copy in TCRdb shows in-frame clones only, minus some. This sample carries nearly 200,000 clones, 80% to 90% of them seen once, and the ten largest clones take over 1%. The TCR was taken from a young man in good health and CMV-seronegative. The sequenced sample consisted of PBMCs. The chain employs TRBV7-9 and TRBJ1-2, with TRBD1 identical over 8 bases. DNA of the CDR3: TGTGCCAGCAGCTCAGGACCGGGACAGGACCAGGCGGACTATGGCTACACCTTC. Protein sequence: CASSSGPGQDQADYGYTF.